This T cell receptor beta chain was obtained from a study of T-cell reconstitution after alpha-beta-depleted transplantation in children. During its preparation, the TCRbeta library received unique molecular identifiers. TCRdb recomputed calls from the PCR reads with MiXCR, one row per CDR3 protein. The top ten hold under 1.2% of the sample, which has hundreds of thousands of distinct CDR3 sequences, roughly 17% seen once. Trimming stripped 3 bases from V and 0 bases from J, with 8 bases between. Germline CDR1 is DFQATT and CDR2 is SNEGSKA (reference sequence). This CDR3 comprises 13 residues. This clonotype was seen many times.

The chain carries TRBV20-1 and TRBJ1-2; D not certain. The sequenced sample was PBMCs from the stem cell graft donor, obtained from the stem cell graft. The receptor was isolated from a human donor who donated a stem cell graft to a child with acute myeloid leukemia. The CDR3 DNA follows: TGCAGTGCTAGGGACGGAGCTAACTATGGCTACACCTTC. The encoded protein is CSARDGANYGYTF.